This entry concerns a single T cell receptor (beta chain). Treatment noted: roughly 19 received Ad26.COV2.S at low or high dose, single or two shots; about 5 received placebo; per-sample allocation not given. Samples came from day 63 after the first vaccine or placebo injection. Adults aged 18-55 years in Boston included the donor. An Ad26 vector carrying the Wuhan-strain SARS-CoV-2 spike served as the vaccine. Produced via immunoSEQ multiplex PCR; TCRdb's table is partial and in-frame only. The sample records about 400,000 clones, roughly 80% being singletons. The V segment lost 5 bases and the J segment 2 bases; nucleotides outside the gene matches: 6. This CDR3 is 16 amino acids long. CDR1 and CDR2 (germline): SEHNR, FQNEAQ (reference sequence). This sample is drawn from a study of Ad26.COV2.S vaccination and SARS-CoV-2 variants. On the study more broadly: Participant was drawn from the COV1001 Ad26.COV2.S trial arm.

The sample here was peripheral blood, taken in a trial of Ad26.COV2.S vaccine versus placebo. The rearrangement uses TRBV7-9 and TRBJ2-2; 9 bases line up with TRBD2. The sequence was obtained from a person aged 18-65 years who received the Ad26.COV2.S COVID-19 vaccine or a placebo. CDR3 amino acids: CASSPKAGGNTGELFF. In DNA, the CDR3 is TGTGCCAGCAGCCCGAAAGCGGGAGGTAACACCGGGGAGCTGTTTTTT.